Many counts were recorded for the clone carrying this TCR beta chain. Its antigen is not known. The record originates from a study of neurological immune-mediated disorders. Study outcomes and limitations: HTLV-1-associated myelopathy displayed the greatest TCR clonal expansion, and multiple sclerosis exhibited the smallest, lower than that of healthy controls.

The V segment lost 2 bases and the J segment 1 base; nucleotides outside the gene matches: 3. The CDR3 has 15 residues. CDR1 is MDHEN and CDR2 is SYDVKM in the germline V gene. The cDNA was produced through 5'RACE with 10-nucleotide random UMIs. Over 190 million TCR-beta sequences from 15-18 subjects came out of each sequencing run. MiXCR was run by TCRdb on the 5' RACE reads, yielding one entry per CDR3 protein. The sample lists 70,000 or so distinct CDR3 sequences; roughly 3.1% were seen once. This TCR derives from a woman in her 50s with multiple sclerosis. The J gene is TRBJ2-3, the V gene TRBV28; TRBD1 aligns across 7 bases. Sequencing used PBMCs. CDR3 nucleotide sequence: TGTGCCAGCAGTTTAAGACAGGGCCGCACAGATACGCAGTATTTT. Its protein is CASSLRQGRTDTQYF.